The 9 T cell receptor beta chains below come from one sample, sequenced in a study of blood T cells in healthy people across ages. Sample-barcoded 5' priming and a J-beta primer mix drove a second PCR of roughly 6 to 12 cycles. TCRdb passed the 5' RACE reads through MiXCR, listing each CDR3 protein once. The sample records 700,000 or so distinct CDR3 sequences, roughly 41% being singletons. The source material was blood. Receptors were obtained from a man older than 75 in good health.

This clonotype was found many times. The chain couples TRBV12-3 or TRBV12-4 to TRBJ2-5; TRBD2 matches 7 bases. Trimming took 6 bases from V and 5 from J; bases not matched to a gene: 12. This CDR3 has 15 residues. In DNA form, the CDR3 reads TGTGCCAGCAGCCACCGATTCGGGGGGTCTGAGACCCAGTACTTC. Translating gives CASSHRFGGSETQYF.

The rearrangement uses TRBV30 and TRBJ1-1; D may be TRBD1 (5 bases). This CDR3 spans 12 amino acids. The V gene's germline CDR1 is GTSNPN and CDR2 SVGIG (reference sequence). Trimming took off 4 bases at V and 4 bases at J, with 10 bases between the two ends. The CDR3 spells CAWKLGGTEAFF. CDR3 bases: TGTGCCTGGAAACTCGGGGGCACTGAAGCTTTCTTT.

The table lists this clonotype with a few counts. The V and J genes are TRBV6-4 and TRBJ2-1; D remains unclear. CDR1 is MRHNA and CDR2 is SNTAGT in the germline V gene. This CDR3 spans 12 amino acids. V lost 4 bases, J lost 7 bases, and 8 bases lay in between. The CDR3: CASSVAVNEQFF. The CDR3 DNA follows: TGTGCCAGCAGTGTGGCAGTAAATGAGCAGTTCTTC.

As regards this clonotype: Its ends do not fully match the called genes, so a read error is possible. The chain uses TRBV7-2 and TRBJ1-4; TRBD1 agrees at 9 bases. CDR3 size: 14 residues. The germline CDR1 and CDR2 sequences are SGHTA and FQGNSA. The DNA of the CDR3 is TGTGCCAGCAGTTCTACAGGGGGCGGTGAAAGACTGTTTTTT. Residues: CASSSTGGGERLFF.

The genes are TRBV9 and TRBJ1-2, with D possibly TRBD1 on 5 matching bases. V dropped 2 bases and J dropped 2 bases, with 13 bases sitting between them. The CDR3 is 15 residues long. Germline V gene data show CDR1 as SGDLS and CDR2 as YYNGEE. The DNA for the CDR3 is TGTGCCAGCAGCGTTACCGGGACCAGCAACTATGGCTACACCTTC. Translated, it gives CASSVTGTSNYGYTF.

The chain uses TRBV7-9 and TRBJ2-1; D is possibly TRBD1 (6 bases). V lost 5 bases and J 9 bases, leaving 20 bases between the germline ends. CDR1 and CDR2 (germline): SEHNR, FQNEAQ (reference sequence). This CDR3 is built from 15 residues. The CDR3 loop is CASSQGAAGVPEQFF. CDR3 DNA sequence: TGTGCCAGCAGCCAAGGGGCGGCAGGGGTGCCTGAGCAGTTCTTC. The full variable domain, in which reference TRBV7-9 and TRBJ2-1 provide the parts outside the CDR3, is DTGVSQNPRHKITKRGQNVTFRCDPISEHNRLYWYRQTLGQGPEFLTYFQNEAQLEKSRLLSDRFSAERPKGSFSTLEIQRTEQGDSAMYLCASSQGAAGVPEQFFGPGTRLTVL.

Of note for this clonotype: A clone one base away is much larger, so this may be a read error. J is TRBJ2-7 and V is TRBV20-1, with D perhaps matching TRBD2 (6 bases). The tail of the sequence fits TRBJ2-5 better, so the J call may be wrong. This CDR3 contains 14 residues. In germline, CDR1 is DFQATT, CDR2 SNEGSKA (reference sequence). CDR3 amino acids: CSARVNSLGGTQYF. CDR3 coding DNA: TGCAGTGCTAGAGTGAATAGCCTGGGAGGGACCCAGTACTTC.

The rearrangement links TRBV4-3 to TRBJ1-5; perhaps TRBD1 as D (5 bases). This CDR3 is 15 amino acids long. Trimming shortened V by 4 bases and J by 6 bases, and 16 bases separated the two germline ends. Germline CDR1 LGHNA, CDR2 YSLEER. Here the CDR3 DNA reads TGCGCCAGCAGCCGAGGAGGGGCAGGGTCTCAGCCCCAGCATTTT. Translation: CASSRGGAGSQPQHF.

The chain carries TRBV2 and TRBJ2-4; no reliable D call. This CDR3 has 15 amino acids. From germline, CDR1 is SNHLY and CDR2 FYNNEI. The ends were cut back, 6 bases at V and 0 bases at J, with 12 bases in the middle. CDR3 DNA sequence: TGTGCCAGCAGAAGCCCCTCAGTAGCCAAAAACATTCAGTACTTC. Translated: CASRSPSVAKNIQYF.